The present TCR beta chain was sequenced within a study of cytomegalovirus exposure and HLA in healthy donors. Study-wide points: On later analysis, the bulk of CMV-associated TCR beta chains appeared to be HLA-restricted. Researchers had no immune exposure information except CMV serostatus available. From TCR beta sequences, most subjects' HLA-A and HLA-B alleles were reportedly predicted accurately.

The PCR ran on 60 Vbeta and 13 Jbeta primers. This table comes from immunoSEQ multiplex PCR, and its TCRdb copy is limited to in-frame clones, with some not included. The data show some 87,000 clones, with 60% to 85% seen just once and about 7% held by the top ten. Comment on this clone: Its antigen remains unidentified.

V lost 4 bases and J 0 bases, leaving 7 bases between the germline ends. This CDR3 has 14 amino acids. In germline, CDR1 is MNHNS, CDR2 SASEGT. What was sequenced was PBMCs. The rearrangement joins TRBV6-1 to TRBJ1-3; D not resolved. The source of this sequence is a middle-aged man in good health and CMV-seropositive. The CDR3 DNA follows: TGTGCCAGCAGTGTCGCGTACTCTGGAAACACCATATATTTT. Translation gives CASSVAYSGNTIYF.